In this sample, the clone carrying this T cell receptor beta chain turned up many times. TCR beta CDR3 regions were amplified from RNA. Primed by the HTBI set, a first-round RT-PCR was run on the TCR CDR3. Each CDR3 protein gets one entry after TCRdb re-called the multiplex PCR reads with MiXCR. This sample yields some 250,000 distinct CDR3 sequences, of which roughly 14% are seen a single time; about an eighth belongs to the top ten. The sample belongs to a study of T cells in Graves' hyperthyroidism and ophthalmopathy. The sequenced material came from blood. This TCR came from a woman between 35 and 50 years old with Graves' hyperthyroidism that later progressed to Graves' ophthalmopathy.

CDR3 DNA sequence: TGTGCCGAGGCAGGAGGGAACACTGAAGCTTTCTTT. Protein product: CAEAGGNTEAFF. This chain uses TRBV2 with TRBJ1-1; D gene unclear. Germline CDR1 and CDR2: SNHLY and FYNNEI. V lost 11 bases, J lost 1 base, and 11 bases lay in between. The CDR3 has 12 amino acids.